What follows are 2 T cell receptor beta chains derived from one specimen sequenced in a study of shared clonotypes between healthy human individuals. Method: immunoSEQ multiplex PCR; TCRdb's copy keeps in-frame clones and lacks some. This repertoire shows some 2.3 million clones, 93% found once; its top ten account for 0.39%. Sequencing input: naive CD4+ T cells from PBMCs. Subset reported: CD45RA+ positively selected. Source of these receptors: a man between 18 and 35 years old in good health. Some clones in this sample may be carry-over from other donors' samples.

V usage is TRBV5-1 and J usage is TRBJ1-2; 8 positions match TRBD1. The CDR3 spans 13 residues. After removal of 5 bases from V and 4 bases from J, the junction contained 4 bases not matched to a gene. Per germline, CDR1 SGHRS and CDR2 YFSETQ. This CDR3 is CASRDDRGYGYTF. Here the CDR3 DNA reads TGCGCCAGCAGGGATGACAGGGGCTATGGCTACACCTTC.

The CDR3: CASSIREGSYEQYF. CDR3 DNA: TGTGCCAGCAGCATCCGCGAGGGCTCCTACGAGCAGTACTTC. J is TRBJ2-7 and V is TRBV5-4; weak D call: TRBD2 (5 bases). V was shortened by 4 bases and J by 0 bases, with 11 bases between the two germline ends. Germline V gives CDR1 SGHNT, CDR2 YYREEE (reference sequence). The CDR3 spans 14 residues.